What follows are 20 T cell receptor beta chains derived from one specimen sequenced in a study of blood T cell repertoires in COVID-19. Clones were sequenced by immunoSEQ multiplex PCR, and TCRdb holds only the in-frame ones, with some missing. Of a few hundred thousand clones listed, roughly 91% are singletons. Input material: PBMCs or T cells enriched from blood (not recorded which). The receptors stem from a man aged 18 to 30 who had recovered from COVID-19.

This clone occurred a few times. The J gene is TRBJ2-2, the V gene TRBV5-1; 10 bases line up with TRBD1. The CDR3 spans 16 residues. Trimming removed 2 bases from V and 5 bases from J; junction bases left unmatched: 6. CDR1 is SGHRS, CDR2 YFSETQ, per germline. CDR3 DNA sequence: TGCGCCAGCAGCTTCTCCGGGACAGGGGCTACCGGGGAGCTGTTTTTT. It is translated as CASSFSGTGATGELFF. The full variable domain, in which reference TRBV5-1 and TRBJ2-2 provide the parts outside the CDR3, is KAGVTQTPRYLIKTRGQQVTLSCSPISGHRSVSWYQQTPGQGLQFLFEYFSETQRNKGNFPGRFSGRQFSNSRSEMNVSTLELGDSALYLCASSFSGTGATGELFFGEGSRLTVL.

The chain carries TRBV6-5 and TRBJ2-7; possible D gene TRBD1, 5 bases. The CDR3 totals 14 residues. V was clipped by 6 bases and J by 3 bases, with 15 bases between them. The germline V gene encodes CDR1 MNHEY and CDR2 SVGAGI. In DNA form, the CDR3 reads TGTGCCAGCAGAGTGACAGCCACCTTCTACGAGCAGTACTTC. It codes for CASRVTATFYEQYF.

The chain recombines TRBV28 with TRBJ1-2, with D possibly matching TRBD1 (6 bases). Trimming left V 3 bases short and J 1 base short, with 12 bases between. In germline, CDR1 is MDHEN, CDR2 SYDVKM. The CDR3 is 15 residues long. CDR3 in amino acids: CASSFAHRVNYGYTF. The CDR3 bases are TGTGCCAGCAGTTTTGCCCACAGGGTTAACTATGGCTACACCTTC.

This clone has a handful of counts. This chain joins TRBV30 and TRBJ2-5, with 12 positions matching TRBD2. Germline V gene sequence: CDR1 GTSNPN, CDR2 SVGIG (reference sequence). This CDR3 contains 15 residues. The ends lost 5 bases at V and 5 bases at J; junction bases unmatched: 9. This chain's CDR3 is CAWGPLLAGGETQYF. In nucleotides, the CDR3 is TGTGCCTGGGGCCCACTGCTAGCGGGAGGGGAGACCCAGTACTTC.

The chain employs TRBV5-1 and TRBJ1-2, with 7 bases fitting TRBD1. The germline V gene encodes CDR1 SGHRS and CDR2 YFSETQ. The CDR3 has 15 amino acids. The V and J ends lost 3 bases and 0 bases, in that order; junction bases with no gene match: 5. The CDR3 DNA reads TGCGCCAGCAGCTCTGGACAGGAATCTAACTATGGCTACACCTTC. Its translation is CASSSGQESNYGYTF.

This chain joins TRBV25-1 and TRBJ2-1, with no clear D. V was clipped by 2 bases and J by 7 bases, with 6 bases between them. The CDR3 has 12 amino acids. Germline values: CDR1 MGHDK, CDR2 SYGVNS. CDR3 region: CASSEKRNEQFF. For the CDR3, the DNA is TGTGCCAGCAGTGAAAAACGGAATGAGCAGTTCTTC.

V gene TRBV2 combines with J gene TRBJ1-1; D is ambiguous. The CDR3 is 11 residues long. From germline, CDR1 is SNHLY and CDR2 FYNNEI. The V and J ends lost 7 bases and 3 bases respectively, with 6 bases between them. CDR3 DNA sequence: TGTGCCAGCATCCAGTACACTGAAGCTTTCTTT. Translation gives CASIQYTEAFF.

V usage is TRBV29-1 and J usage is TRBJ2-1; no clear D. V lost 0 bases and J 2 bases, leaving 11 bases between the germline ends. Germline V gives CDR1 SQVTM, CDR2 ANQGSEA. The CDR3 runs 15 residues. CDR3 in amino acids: CSVEEQSEAYNEQFF. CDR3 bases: TGCAGCGTTGAAGAGCAGAGCGAGGCCTACAATGAGCAGTTCTTC.

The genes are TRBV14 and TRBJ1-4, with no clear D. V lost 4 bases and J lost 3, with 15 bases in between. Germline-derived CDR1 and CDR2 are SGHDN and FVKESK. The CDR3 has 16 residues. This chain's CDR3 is CASSLRTAGSNEKLFF. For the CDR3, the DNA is TGTGCCAGCAGCCTGCGGACGGCGGGGTCTAATGAAAAACTGTTTTTT.

This CDR3 reads CASSPFALAAEQFF. CDR3 bases: TGTGCCAGCAGCCCCTTTGCCCTGGCCGCTGAGCAGTTCTTC. This rearrangement joins TRBV7-9 to TRBJ2-1, with no clear D. Germline CDR1 reads SEHNR; CDR2 reads FQNEAQ (reference sequence). This CDR3 is 14 amino acids long. Trimming stripped 5 bases from V and 9 bases from J, with 17 bases between.

The DNA of the CDR3 is TGTGCCAGCAGCTTAGCGAGTAGGACAGGGTGGGGCACTGAAGCTTTCTTT. Encoded protein: CASSLASRTGWGTEAFF. This chain joins TRBV11-3 and TRBJ1-1; 8 nucleotides align to TRBD1. The germline gives CDR1 SGHNT, CDR2 YENEEA. The CDR3 spans 17 residues. V was pared by 1 base and J by 4 bases, with 11 bases of the junction left unmatched.

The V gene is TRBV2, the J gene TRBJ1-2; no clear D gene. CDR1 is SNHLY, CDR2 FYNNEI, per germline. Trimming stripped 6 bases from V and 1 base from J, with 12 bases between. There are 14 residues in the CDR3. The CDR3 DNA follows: TGTGCCAGCAGAGTAACGGGTCTTAACTATGGCTACACCTTC. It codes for CASRVTGLNYGYTF.

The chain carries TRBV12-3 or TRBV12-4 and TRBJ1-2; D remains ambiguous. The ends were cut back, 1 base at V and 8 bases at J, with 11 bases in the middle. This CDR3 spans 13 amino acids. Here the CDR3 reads CASSLVGSSGYTF. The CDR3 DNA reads TGTGCCAGCAGTTTAGTGGGCAGCAGCGGCTACACCTTC.

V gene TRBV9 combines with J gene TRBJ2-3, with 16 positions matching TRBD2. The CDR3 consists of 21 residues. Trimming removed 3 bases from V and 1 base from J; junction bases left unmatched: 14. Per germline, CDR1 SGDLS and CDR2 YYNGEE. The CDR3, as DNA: TGTGCCAGCAGCGCTACTAAGGGACTAGCGGGAGGGCCATGGGGCACAGATACGCAGTATTTT. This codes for CASSATKGLAGGPWGTDTQYF.

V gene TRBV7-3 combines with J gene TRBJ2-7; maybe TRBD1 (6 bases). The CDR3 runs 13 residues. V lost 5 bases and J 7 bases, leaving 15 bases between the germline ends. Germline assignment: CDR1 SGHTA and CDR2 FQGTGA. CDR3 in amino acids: CASSPTGPGEQYF. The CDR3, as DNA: TGTGCCAGCAGCCCGACAGGCCCAGGGGAGCAGTACTTC.

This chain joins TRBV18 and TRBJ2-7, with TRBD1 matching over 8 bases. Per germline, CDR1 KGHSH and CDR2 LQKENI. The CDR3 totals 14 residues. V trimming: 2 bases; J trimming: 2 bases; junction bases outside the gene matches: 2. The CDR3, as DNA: TGTGCCAGCTCACCAGGGACAGGCACCTACGAGCAGTACTTC. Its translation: CASSPGTGTYEQYF.

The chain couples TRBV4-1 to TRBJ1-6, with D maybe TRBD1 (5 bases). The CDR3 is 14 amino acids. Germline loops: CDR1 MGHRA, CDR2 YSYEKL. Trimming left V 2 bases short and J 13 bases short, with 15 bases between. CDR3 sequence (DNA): TGCGCCAGCAGCCAATTGACAGCAATTCACCCCCTCCACTTT. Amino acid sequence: CASSQLTAIHPLHF.

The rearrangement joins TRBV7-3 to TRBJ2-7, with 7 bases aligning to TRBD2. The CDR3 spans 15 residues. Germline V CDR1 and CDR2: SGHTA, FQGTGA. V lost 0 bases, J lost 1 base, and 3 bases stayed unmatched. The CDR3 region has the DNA TGTGCCAGCAGCTTAACCCGGGGAGGGTCCTACGAGCAGTACTTC. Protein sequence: CASSLTRGGSYEQYF.

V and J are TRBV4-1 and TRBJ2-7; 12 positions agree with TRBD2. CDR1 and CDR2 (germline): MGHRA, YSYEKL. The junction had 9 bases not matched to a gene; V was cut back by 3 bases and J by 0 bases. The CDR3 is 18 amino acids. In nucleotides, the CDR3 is TGCGCCAGCAGCCAGGAGACTAGCGGGAGACTGGTCTCCTACGAGCAGTACTTC. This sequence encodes CASSQETSGRLVSYEQYF.

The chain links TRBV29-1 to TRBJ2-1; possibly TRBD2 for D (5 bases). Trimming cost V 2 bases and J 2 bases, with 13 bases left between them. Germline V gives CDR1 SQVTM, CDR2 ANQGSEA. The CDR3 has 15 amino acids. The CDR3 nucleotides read TGCAGCGTTGAATGGAGGACTTCTGCCTACAATGAGCAGTTCTTC. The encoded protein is CSVEWRTSAYNEQFF.